A single sample gave rise to the 25 T cell receptor beta chains below, sequenced in a study of Ad26.COV2.S vaccination and SARS-CoV-2 variants. Treatment described: around 19 received Ad26.COV2.S at low or high dose, single or two shots; about 5 received placebo; per-sample allocation not given. The samples date from day 63 after the first vaccine or placebo injection. Only in-frame clones appear in the TCRdb table, and some are missing; sequencing was by immunoSEQ multiplex PCR. The sample carries roughly 320,000 clones, around 84% recorded once. This specimen was peripheral blood, taken in a trial of Ad26.COV2.S vaccine versus placebo. The receptors stem from a person aged 18-65 years who received the Ad26.COV2.S COVID-19 vaccine or a placebo.

V and J are TRBV9 and TRBJ1-6; no firm D call. The CDR3 runs 16 residues. Germline V gene sequence: CDR1 SGDLS, CDR2 YYNGEE. V was shortened by 0 bases and J by 6 bases, with 13 bases between the two germline ends. For the CDR3, the DNA is TGTGCCAGCAGCGTAGCAGCCAGCCCGCGTAATTCACCCCTCCACTTT. Its translation is CASSVAASPRNSPLHF.

The rearrangement uses TRBV30 and TRBJ1-2, with 10 bases fitting TRBD1. Trimming at V came to 7 bases and at J to 7 bases, leaving 12 bases not matched to a gene. CDR1 and CDR2 from the germline V gene are GTSNPN and SVGIG (reference sequence). This CDR3 spans 14 amino acids. The CDR3 DNA is TGTGCCTTGCCCGGGACAGGGGTTTGGGGTGGCTACACCTTC. Translated, it gives CALPGTGVWGGYTF.

V usage is TRBV6-6 and J usage is TRBJ1-2; 8 positions agree with TRBD1. J lost 1 base, V lost 7 bases, and 11 bases had no gene match. The CDR3 contains 16 residues. Germline CDR1 reads MNHNY; CDR2 reads SVGAGI (reference sequence). The CDR3 is CASTNGQGGFNYGYTF. As DNA, the CDR3 is TGTGCCAGCACTAACGGACAGGGCGGCTTTAACTATGGCTACACCTTC.

This chain links TRBV7-9 with TRBJ1-2, with D possibly matching TRBD1 (6 bases). V was shortened by 4 bases and J by 7 bases, with 19 bases between the two germline ends. From germline, CDR1 is SEHNR and CDR2 FQNEAQ (reference sequence). The CDR3 contains 15 residues. The CDR3 protein is CASSSHGGGWSGYTF. The CDR3 DNA sequence: TGTGCCAGCAGCTCCCATGGGGGGGGCTGGAGTGGCTACACCTTC.

This clone is a singleton in its sample. Other nucleotide sequences from this sample produce the same CDR3. The gene calls are TRBV18 and TRBJ2-2; D possibly corresponds to TRBD2 (6 bases). The CDR3 sequence is 14 residues long. Germline assignment: CDR1 KGHSH and CDR2 LQKENI. V lost 3 bases and J lost 1, with 6 bases in between. CDR3 sequence reads: CASSPGLNTGELFF. CDR3 bases: TGTGCCAGCTCACCGGGACTGAACACCGGGGAGCTGTTTTTT.

The chain recombines TRBV6-5 with TRBJ1-5, with 10 bases that match TRBD1. CDR1 and CDR2 (germline): MNHEY, SVGAGI. CDR3 length: 15 residues. J lost 1 base, V lost 6 bases, and 3 bases had no gene match. The CDR3 is CASSRQGASNQPQHF. For the CDR3, the DNA is TGTGCCAGCAGCCGACAGGGGGCCAGCAATCAGCCCCAGCATTTT.

The chain carries TRBV5-4 and TRBJ2-2; 8 nucleotides align to TRBD2. The ends lost 1 base at V and 6 bases at J; junction bases unmatched: 2. The CDR3 is made up of 14 amino acids. Germline V gives CDR1 SGHNT, CDR2 YYREEE (reference sequence). The CDR3: CASSLYGGAGELFF. Written as DNA, the CDR3 is TGTGCCAGCAGCTTGTACGGGGGGGCCGGGGAGCTGTTTTTT. Combining the CDR3 with reference TRBV5-4 and TRBJ2-2 gives the whole variable domain ETGVTQSPTHLIKTRGQQVTLRCSSQSGHNTVSWYQQALGQGPQFIFQYYREEENGRGNFPPRFSGLQFPNYSSELNVNALELDDSALYLCASSLYGGAGELFFGEGSRLTVL.

There are a few counts of this clone. This sample includes further DNA sequences coding for the same CDR3. V is TRBV6-5 and J is TRBJ1-1; D is perhaps TRBD1 (5 bases). Germline V gene data show CDR1 as MNHEY and CDR2 as SVGAGI. The V and J ends lost 6 bases and 1 base respectively, with 9 bases between them. The CDR3 runs to 13 residues. CDR3 sequence: CASSRTQNTEAFF. The CDR3 DNA follows: TGTGCCAGCAGCCGGACACAGAACACTGAAGCTTTCTTT.

This clone appeared a few times. The chain carries TRBV4-1 and TRBJ1-4; D uncertain. Per the germline V gene, CDR1 is MGHRA and CDR2 is YSYEKL. There are 17 residues in the CDR3. V lost 3 bases to trimming and J lost 7 bases, with 21 bases between them. Here the CDR3 reads CASSHISRFRRREKLFF. The CDR3 bases are TGCGCCAGCAGCCACATTAGCAGGTTCAGGAGGCGTGAAAAACTGTTTTTT.

This clone appeared a single time. This chain connects TRBV5-1 to TRBJ1-2, with D maybe TRBD1 (6 bases). The germline V gene has CDR1 SGHRS and CDR2 YFSETQ. The CDR3 consists of 15 residues. The V and J ends lost 4 bases and 0 bases respectively, with 13 bases between them. The CDR3 loop reads CASSSRRGSNYGYTF. The CDR3 DNA sequence: TGCGCCAGCAGCAGCCGGAGGGGGTCTAACTATGGCTACACCTTC.

The genes are TRBV7-4 and TRBJ1-3, with D unclear. Trimming left V 4 bases short and J 2 bases short, with 12 bases between. Germline-derived CDR1 and CDR2 are SGHVT and SQSDAQ. This CDR3 spans 15 amino acids. The CDR3 DNA sequence: TGTGCCAGCAGCTCCCCCGGAGTAGCTGGAAACACCATATATTTT. Protein: CASSSPGVAGNTIYF.

The rearrangement joins TRBV27 to TRBJ2-3; a weak D match, TRBD2 (8 bases). The CDR3 length is 16 residues. Germline V gene lookup returns CDR1 MNHEY and CDR2 SMNVEV (reference sequence). The V end was cut by 6 bases, the J end by 2 bases, with 18 bases between. CDR3 DNA: TGTGCCAGCAGCACCATAGCGGGGACAGTCACAGATACGCAGTATTTT. Protein: CASSTIAGTVTDTQYF.

The J gene is TRBJ1-1, the V gene TRBV4-1; 9 bases fit TRBD1. This CDR3 comprises 14 residues. Germline CDR1 is MGHRA and CDR2 is YSYEKL. V was clipped by 4 bases and J by 6 bases; unmatched bases: 6. The CDR3 sequence is CASSLRNRGPEAFF. In DNA, the CDR3 is TGCGCCAGCAGCCTCAGGAACAGGGGGCCTGAAGCTTTCTTT.

This clone has only one observation. V usage is TRBV5-4 and J usage is TRBJ1-2; 9 nucleotides match TRBD1. The junction had 8 bases not matched to a gene; V was cut back by 5 bases and J by 3 bases. The CDR3 has 15 amino acids. CDR1 is SGHNT and CDR2 is YYREEE in the germline V gene (reference sequence). The CDR3, as DNA: TGTGCCAGCAGGCCACAGGGGGCACGAGACTATGGCTACACCTTC. Translating gives CASRPQGARDYGYTF.

This clone has a count of ten or more. J is TRBJ2-2 and V is TRBV21-1; TRBD2 reflects the table's D call only, with no check against the DNA. TRBV21-1 is annotated as a pseudogene. The CDR3 is 15 amino acids. CDR3 protein: CASSKEPIETGELFF. DNA of the CDR3: TGTGCCAGCAGCAAAGAACCCATCGAGACCGGGGAGCTGTTTTTT.

This sequence joins TRBV30 and TRBJ1-5; the D gene is possibly TRBD1 (5 bases). Per germline, CDR1 GTSNPN and CDR2 SVGIG (reference sequence). CDR3 length: 16 residues. Trimming pared 2 bases from V and 7 bases from J, leaving 21 bases between. The CDR3 here is CAWSLGLPTRGQPQHF. The CDR3 coding sequence is TGTGCCTGGAGTCTCGGGCTTCCCACCCGGGGGCAGCCCCAGCATTTT. The variable domain in full, with the rest retrieved from reference TRBV30 and TRBJ1-5, is SQTIHQWPATLVQPVGSPLSLECTVEGTSNPNLYWYRQAAGRGLQLLFYSVGIGQISSEVPQNLSASRPQDRQFILSSKKLLLSDSGFYLCAWSLGLPTRGQPQHFGDGTRLSIL.

The CDR3 sequence is CASKEGGTEAFF. CDR3 DNA sequence: TGTGCCAGCAAAGAGGGTGGGACTGAAGCTTTCTTT. V and J are TRBV2 and TRBJ1-1; no firm D call. This CDR3 contains 12 residues. V was pared by 7 bases and J by 5 bases, with 11 bases between. Per germline, CDR1 SNHLY and CDR2 FYNNEI.

This chain links TRBV30 with TRBJ1-4; no firm D call. In germline, CDR1 is GTSNPN, CDR2 SVGIG (reference sequence). V lost 8 bases to trimming and J lost 10 bases, with 20 bases between them. This CDR3 has 13 amino acids. CDR3 protein: CAHSPVLPGKLFF. DNA for the CDR3: TGTGCCCACAGTCCTGTGTTGCCCGGAAAACTGTTTTTT.

The DNA of the CDR3 is TGTGCCAGCAGTGACAGCCCGACTAACTATGGCTACACCTTC. Encoded protein: CASSDSPTNYGYTF. This rearrangement joins TRBV2 to TRBJ1-2; no reliable D call. The CDR3 covers 14 residues. The V gene's germline CDR1 is SNHLY and CDR2 FYNNEI. V lost 3 bases to trimming and J lost 0 bases, with 8 bases between them.

This clone was picked up one time. V and J are TRBV27 and TRBJ1-2; 8 bases map to TRBD1. Germline CDR1 is MNHEY and CDR2 is SMNVEV (reference sequence). The CDR3 contains 13 residues. The V and J ends lost 8 bases and 2 bases, in that order; junction bases with no gene match: 4. The CDR3 here is CASRAGGNYGYTF. The CDR3 DNA reads TGTGCCAGCCGTGCAGGGGGCAACTATGGCTACACCTTC.

The chain links TRBV6-6 to TRBJ1-3; no clear D. Germline V gene data show CDR1 as MNHNY and CDR2 as SVGAGI (reference sequence). CDR3 length: 12 amino acids. The CDR3 protein is CGTKETGNTIYF. Written as DNA, the CDR3 is TGTGGTACGAAGGAGACTGGAAACACCATATATTTT.

The V gene is TRBV19, the J gene TRBJ2-1; D remains unclear. Trimming cost V 3 bases and J 2 bases, with 11 bases left between them. The CDR3 length is 15 residues. CDR1 and CDR2 (germline): LNHDA, SQIVND (reference sequence). CDR3: CASSIKIGPYNEQFF. The CDR3, as DNA: TGTGCCAGTAGTATTAAGATTGGACCCTACAATGAGCAGTTCTTC.

CDR3 in amino acids: CAITQGQGEGGYTF. CDR3 nucleotides: TGTGCCATCACCCAGGGACAGGGCGAGGGAGGCTACACCTTC. The chain couples TRBV10-3 to TRBJ1-2; 9 bases line up with TRBD1. The CDR3 has 14 residues. V shed 7 bases and J 8 bases; nucleotides not matched to a gene: 11. Germline V gene lookup returns CDR1 ENHRY and CDR2 SYGVKD.

V gene TRBV6-2 or TRBV6-3 combines with J gene TRBJ2-2; tentatively, D is TRBD1 (5 bases). Germline CDR1 is MNHEY and CDR2 is SVGEGT. V lost 0 bases to trimming and J lost 3 bases, with 8 bases between them. The CDR3 extends over 15 amino acids. CDR3 DNA sequence: TGTGCCAGCAGTTACTCGCGGACATACACCGGGGAGCTGTTTTTT. Protein product: CASSYSRTYTGELFF.

The CDR3 coding sequence is TGTGCCAGCAGCTTACTGCAGGGTTCCTCGAACACTGAAGCTTTCTTT. It yields the protein CASSLLQGSSNTEAFF. The gene calls are TRBV7-6 and TRBJ1-1; D perhaps matches TRBD1 (5 bases). The length of the CDR3 is 16 residues. Trimming removed 2 bases at V and 1 base at J, with 14 bases between. Germline loops: CDR1 SGHVS, CDR2 FNYEAQ.